Each of the 11 T cell receptor beta chains below was sequenced from the same sample in a study of identical twins. TCRdb fed the 5' RACE reads into MiXCR, producing one record per CDR3 protein. The sample lists under 1 million distinct CDR3 sequences, 10% to 15% occurring once. These same data were also listed under a study on yellow fever vaccine responses in identical twins.

Sequencing was performed on PBMCs. These receptors originate from a woman under 30 in good health.

This clonotype has a count of ten or more. The V and J genes are TRBV9 and TRBJ1-2, with TRBD1 matching 11 bases. The V gene's germline CDR1 is SGDLS and CDR2 YYNGEE. The CDR3 loop spans 14 amino acids. J was trimmed by 7 bases and V by 2 bases; bases with no gene match: 4. The CDR3 sequence: CASSVPGTGGGYTF. The DNA for the CDR3 is TGTGCCAGCAGCGTTCCCGGGACAGGGGGTGGCTACACCTTC.

The rearrangement links TRBV20-1 to TRBJ1-4; 7 bases align to TRBD1. V was pared by 1 base and J by 4 bases, with 15 bases of the junction left unmatched. CDR3 size: 18 residues. Germline values: CDR1 DFQATT, CDR2 SNEGSKA (reference sequence). The CDR3 region has the DNA TGCAGTGCTAGAGGGTACAGGGGAGACCAGCCTTTTAATGAAAAACTGTTTTTT. This gives the protein CSARGYRGDQPFNEKLFF.

This clonotype was seen only a few times. J is TRBJ2-1 and V is TRBV20-1; 9 bases match TRBD2. Trimming cost V 2 bases and J 1 base; bases outside gene matches: 6. The germline V gene has CDR1 DFQATT and CDR2 SNEGSKA (reference sequence). The CDR3 is 16 residues long. DNA of the CDR3: TGCAGTGCTAGATGGCGGGGGGGCCTTTCCTACAATGAGCAGTTCTTC. Protein product: CSARWRGGLSYNEQFF.

The chain is built from TRBV28 and TRBJ1-1, with 7 bases lining up with TRBD1. The germline V gene encodes CDR1 MDHEN and CDR2 SYDVKM. This CDR3 is 12 amino acids long. The junction had 1 base not matched to a gene; V was cut back by 8 bases and J by 1 base. The CDR3 loop is CASYRGNTEAFF. The CDR3 nucleotides read TGTGCCAGCTACAGGGGGAACACTGAAGCTTTCTTT.

Ten or more counts support this clonotype. The rearrangement joins TRBV28 to TRBJ2-7; D tentatively fits TRBD1 or TRBD2 (5 bases each). The CDR3 runs to 13 residues. The germline CDR1 and CDR2 sequences are MDHEN and SYDVKM. V lost 5 bases and J 3 bases, leaving 11 bases between the germline ends. As DNA, the CDR3 is TGTGCCAGCAGTGCTTTTGGGGGCTACGAGCAGTACGTC. Its protein product is CASSAFGGYEQYV.

This clonotype was detected only a few times. The gene calls are TRBV10-1 and TRBJ2-3; D is perhaps TRBD1 or TRBD2 (5 bases each). The CDR3 contains 14 residues. V was cut by 0 bases and J by 4 bases, with 8 bases left in between. Germline V gives CDR1 WNHNN, CDR2 SYGVQD (reference sequence). In nucleotides, the CDR3 is TGCGCCAGCAGTGAGTCACGGGGCGCAGATACGCAGTATTTT. It codes for CASSESRGADTQYF.

The genes are TRBV2 and TRBJ2-3; the D gene is possibly TRBD2 (5 bases). The CDR3 has 12 amino acids. In germline, CDR1 is SNHLY, CDR2 FYNNEI. V was shortened by 8 bases and J by 6 bases, with 12 bases between the two germline ends. The DNA for the CDR3 is TGTGCCAGCTCTCCGGGGTGGGATACGCAGTATTTT. This codes for CASSPGWDTQYF.

This clonotype was detected many times. J is TRBJ2-2 and V is TRBV12-3 or TRBV12-4; D remains ambiguous. The CDR3 length is 14 residues. V was shortened by 5 bases and J by 7 bases, with 14 bases between the two germline ends. CDR3 protein: CASSDDSQVGELFF. CDR3 nucleotide sequence: TGTGCCAGCAGTGACGACTCCCAGGTCGGGGAGCTGTTTTTT.

This clonotype showed up just a few times. This rearrangement joins TRBV12-3 or TRBV12-4 to TRBJ2-2; 10 bases agree with TRBD2. The CDR3 consists of 14 residues. V shed 8 bases and J 0 bases; nucleotides not matched to a gene: 0. CDR3 amino acids: CASGLAANTGELFF. The CDR3 nucleotides read TGTGCCAGCGGACTAGCGGCGAACACCGGGGAGCTGTTTTTT.

V gene TRBV24-1 combines with J gene TRBJ2-1; D ambiguous. The germline gives CDR1 KGHDR, CDR2 SFDVKD. The CDR3 has 16 residues. The V end lost 3 bases, the J end lost 2 bases, and 13 bases lay between the germline ends. The CDR3 spells CATSDPGPNPYNEQFF. The CDR3 bases are TGTGCCACCAGTGATCCCGGACCGAATCCCTACAATGAGCAGTTCTTC.

As DNA, the CDR3 is TGTGCCAGCAGCGTAGCCTCGTCCACTAGCGGGGGGGATACAGATACGCAGTATTTT. Its protein is CASSVASSTSGGDTDTQYF. This chain links TRBV9 with TRBJ2-3; 13 nucleotides align to TRBD2. CDR1 is SGDLS and CDR2 is YYNGEE in the germline V gene. Trimming at V came to 0 bases and at J to 3 bases, leaving 10 bases not matched to a gene. The CDR3 covers 19 residues.